The 3 T cell receptor beta chains reported below all come from one sample, sequenced in a study of early T cells in non-severe SARS-CoV-2 infection. TCRdb called the 5' RACE reads again in MiXCR, with one record for every CDR3 protein. The sample has around 61,000 distinct CDR3 sequences; approximately 16% are singletons. This specimen was whole blood, taken at baseline. The receptors originated from an adult who was a healthcare worker with PCR-confirmed SARS-CoV-2 infection or an uninfected control (not recorded which).

CDR3 bases: TGTGCCAGCAGCCAGGTGTTGGGACAGGGAATTTATGGCTACACCTTC. This sequence encodes CASSQVLGQGIYGYTF. This rearrangement joins TRBV4-2 to TRBJ1-2; 9 nucleotides align to TRBD1. Germline lookup yields CDR1 LGHNA and CDR2 YNFKEQ. After removal of 3 bases from V and 5 bases from J, the junction contained 10 bases not matched to a gene. The CDR3 has 16 amino acids.

This chain connects TRBV3-1 to TRBJ1-2; no clear D gene. The CDR3 spans 14 residues. Germline CDR1 LGHDT, CDR2 YNNKEL (reference sequence). With 2 bases removed from V and 4 bases from J, the gap between germline ends came to 11 bases. The CDR3: CASSQRDNGYGYTF. The CDR3 coding sequence is TGTGCCAGCAGCCAAAGGGATAACGGCTATGGCTACACCTTC.

This clonotype was detected only a few times. The V call is TRBV20-1, the J call TRBJ2-4; TRBD1 matches at 8 bases. V was clipped by 5 bases and J by 7 bases; unmatched bases: 7. CDR1 and CDR2 (germline): DFQATT, SNEGSKA (reference sequence). This CDR3 is 13 amino acids long. CDR3 in DNA: TGCAGTGCTCCCGGGACAGGAATCAACATTCAGTACTTC. This encodes CSAPGTGINIQYF.